This T cell receptor beta chain is drawn from a study of cytomegalovirus exposure and HLA in healthy donors. General observations from the study: The analysis excluded some indistinguishable V segments, including TRBV6-2 and TRBV6-3. There were 164 TCR beta chains listed as cytomegalovirus-associated. In a later analysis, the majority of CMV-associated beta chains seemingly showed HLA restriction. The authors later linked a missense DCLRE1C variant to TCR beta V- and J-gene trimming.

Regarding this clone: Its antigen is not identified.

Amplification used 60 Vbeta primers and 13 Jbeta primers. The method was immunoSEQ multiplex PCR; TCRdb's version includes in-frame clones alone and lacks a portion of them. The table has tens of thousands of clones, 75% to 80% seen once. Germline-derived CDR1 and CDR2 are SGHDT and YYEEEE. Deletions cut 3 bases from V and 1 base from J, with 12 bases between. This CDR3 spans 15 amino acids. Sequenced sample: PBMCs. The chain combines TRBV5-6 with TRBJ2-3; TRBD1 is a possible D gene (6 bases). This sequence originates from a man aged 40-49 years in good health and CMV-seronegative. The CDR3 loop is CASSSTGSGTDTQYF. The CDR3 nucleotides are TGTGCCAGCAGCTCAACAGGGAGTGGCACAGATACGCAGTATTTT.